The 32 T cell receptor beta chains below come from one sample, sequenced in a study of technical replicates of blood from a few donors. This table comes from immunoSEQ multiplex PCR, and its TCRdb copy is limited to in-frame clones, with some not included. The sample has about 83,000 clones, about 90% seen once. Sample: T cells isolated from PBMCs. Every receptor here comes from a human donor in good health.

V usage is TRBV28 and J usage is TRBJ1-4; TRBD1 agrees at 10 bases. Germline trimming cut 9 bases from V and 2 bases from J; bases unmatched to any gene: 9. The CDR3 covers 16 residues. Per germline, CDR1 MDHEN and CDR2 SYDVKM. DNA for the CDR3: TGTGCCAGTAACATGAGACAGGGGGCCACTAATGAAAAACTGTTTTTT. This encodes CASNMRQGATNEKLFF.

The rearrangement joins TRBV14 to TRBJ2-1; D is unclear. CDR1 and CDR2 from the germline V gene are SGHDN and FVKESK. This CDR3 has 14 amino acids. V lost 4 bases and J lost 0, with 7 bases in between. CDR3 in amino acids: CASSLYTSYNEQFF. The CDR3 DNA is TGTGCCAGCAGCCTCTATACCTCCTACAATGAGCAGTTCTTC. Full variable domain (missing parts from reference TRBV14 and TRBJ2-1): EAGVTQFPSHSVIEKGQTVTLRCDPISGHDNLYWYRRVMGKEIKFLLHFVKESKQDESGMPNNRFLAERTGGTYSTLKVQPAELEDSGVYFCASSLYTSYNEQFFGPGTRLTVL.

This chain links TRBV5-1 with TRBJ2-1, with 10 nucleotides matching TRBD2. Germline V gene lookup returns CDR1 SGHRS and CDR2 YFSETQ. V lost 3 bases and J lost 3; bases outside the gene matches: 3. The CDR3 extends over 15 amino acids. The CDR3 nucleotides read TGCGCCAGCAGCTCTAGCGGGAGCGACTACAATGAGCAGTTCTTC. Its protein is CASSSSGSDYNEQFF.

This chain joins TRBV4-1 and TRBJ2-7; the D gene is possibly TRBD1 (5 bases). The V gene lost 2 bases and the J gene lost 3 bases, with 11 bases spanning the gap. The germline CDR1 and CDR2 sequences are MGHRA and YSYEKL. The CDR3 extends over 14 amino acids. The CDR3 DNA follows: TGCGCCAGCAGCCAACTCACCAGGGACTACGAGCAGTACTTC. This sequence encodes CASSQLTRDYEQYF.

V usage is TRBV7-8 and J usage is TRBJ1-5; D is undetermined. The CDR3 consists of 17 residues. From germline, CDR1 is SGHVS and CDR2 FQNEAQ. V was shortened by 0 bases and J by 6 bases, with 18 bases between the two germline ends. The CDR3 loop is CASSLAVEVTSRQPQHF. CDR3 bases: TGTGCCAGCAGCTTAGCGGTCGAGGTAACGTCCCGTCAGCCCCAGCATTTT.

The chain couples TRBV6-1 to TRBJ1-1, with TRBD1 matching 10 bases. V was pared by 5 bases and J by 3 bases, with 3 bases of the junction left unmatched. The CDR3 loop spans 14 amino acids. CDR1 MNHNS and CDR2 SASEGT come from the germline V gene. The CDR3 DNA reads TGTGCCAGCAGTAGCGGGACAGGGGACACTGAAGCTTTCTTT. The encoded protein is CASSSGTGDTEAFF.

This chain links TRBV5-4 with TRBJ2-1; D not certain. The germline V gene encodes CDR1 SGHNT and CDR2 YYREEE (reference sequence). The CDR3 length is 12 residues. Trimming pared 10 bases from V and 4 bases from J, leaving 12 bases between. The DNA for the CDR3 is TGTGCCGTTAACAGTCAGTACAATGAGCAGTTCTTC. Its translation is CAVNSQYNEQFF.

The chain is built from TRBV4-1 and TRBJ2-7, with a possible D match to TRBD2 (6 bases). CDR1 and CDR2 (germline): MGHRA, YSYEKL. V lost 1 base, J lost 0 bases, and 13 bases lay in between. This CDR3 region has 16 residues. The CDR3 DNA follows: TGCGCCAGCAGCCAAGTTGGTGGGACTGTCTCCTACGAGCAGTACTTC. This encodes CASSQVGGTVSYEQYF.

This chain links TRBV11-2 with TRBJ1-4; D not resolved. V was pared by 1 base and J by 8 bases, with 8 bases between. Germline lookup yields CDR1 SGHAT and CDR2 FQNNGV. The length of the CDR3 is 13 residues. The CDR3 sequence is CASSLGLGEKLFF. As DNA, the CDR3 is TGTGCCAGCAGCTTAGGTCTCGGGGAAAAACTGTTTTTT.

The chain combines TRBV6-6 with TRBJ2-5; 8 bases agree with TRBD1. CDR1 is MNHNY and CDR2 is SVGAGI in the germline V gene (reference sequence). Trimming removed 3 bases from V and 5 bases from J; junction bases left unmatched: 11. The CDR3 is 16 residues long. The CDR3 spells CASSYRGQESRETQYF. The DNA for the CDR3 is TGTGCCAGCAGTTATCGGGGACAGGAATCGCGGGAGACCCAGTACTTC.

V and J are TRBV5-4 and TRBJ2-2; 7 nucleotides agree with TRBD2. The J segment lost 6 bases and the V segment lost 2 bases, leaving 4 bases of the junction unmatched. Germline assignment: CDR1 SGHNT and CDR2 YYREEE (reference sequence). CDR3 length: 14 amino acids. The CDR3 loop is CASSFLAGAGELFF. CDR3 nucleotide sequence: TGTGCCAGCAGCTTTTTGGCGGGAGCCGGGGAGCTGTTTTTT.

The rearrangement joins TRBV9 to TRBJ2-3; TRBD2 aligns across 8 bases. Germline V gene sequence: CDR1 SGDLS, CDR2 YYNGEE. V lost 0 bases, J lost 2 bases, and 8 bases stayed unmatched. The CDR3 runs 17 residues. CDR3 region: CASSVARLAGPTDTQYF. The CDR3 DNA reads TGTGCCAGCAGCGTAGCTCGCCTAGCGGGCCCCACAGATACGCAGTATTTT.

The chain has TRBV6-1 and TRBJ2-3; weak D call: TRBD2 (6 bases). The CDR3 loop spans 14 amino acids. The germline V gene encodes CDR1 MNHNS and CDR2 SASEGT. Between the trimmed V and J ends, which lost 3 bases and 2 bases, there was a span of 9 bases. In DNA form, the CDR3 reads TGTGCCAGCAGTGAGGGCGGGAACACAGATACGCAGTATTTT. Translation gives CASSEGGNTDTQYF.

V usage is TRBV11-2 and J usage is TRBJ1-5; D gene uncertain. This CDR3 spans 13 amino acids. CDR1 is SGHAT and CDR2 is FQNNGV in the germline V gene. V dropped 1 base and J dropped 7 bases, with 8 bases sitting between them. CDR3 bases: TGTGCCAGCAGCTTAGGATCCGGGCAGCCCCAGCATTTT. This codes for CASSLGSGQPQHF.

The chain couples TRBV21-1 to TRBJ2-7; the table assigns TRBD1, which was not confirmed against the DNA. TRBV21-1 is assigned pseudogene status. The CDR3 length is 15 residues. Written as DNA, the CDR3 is TGTGCCAGCAGCAACGCATTGACAGGGCAGAACGAGCAGTACTTC. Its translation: CASSNALTGQNEQYF.

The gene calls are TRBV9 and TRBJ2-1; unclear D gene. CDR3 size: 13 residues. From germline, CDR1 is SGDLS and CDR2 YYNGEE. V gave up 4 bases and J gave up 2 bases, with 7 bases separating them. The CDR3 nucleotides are TGTGCCAGCAGCAGCCCCCCCTACAATGAGCAGTTCTTC. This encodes CASSSPPYNEQFF.

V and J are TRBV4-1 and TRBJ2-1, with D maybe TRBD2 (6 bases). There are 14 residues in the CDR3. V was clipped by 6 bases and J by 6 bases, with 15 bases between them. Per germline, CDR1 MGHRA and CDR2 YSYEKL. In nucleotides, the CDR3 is TGCGCCAGCAGAGCGGGCCTTTCGCGCAATGAGCAGTTCTTC. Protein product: CASRAGLSRNEQFF.

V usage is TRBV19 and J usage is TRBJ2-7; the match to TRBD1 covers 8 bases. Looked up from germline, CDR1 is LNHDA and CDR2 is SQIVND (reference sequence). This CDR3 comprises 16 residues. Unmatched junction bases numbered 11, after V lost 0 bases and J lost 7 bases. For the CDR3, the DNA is TGTGCCAGTAGTATAGATCTAGGGCAGGGGGCGCGGGAGCAGTACTTC. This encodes CASSIDLGQGAREQYF.

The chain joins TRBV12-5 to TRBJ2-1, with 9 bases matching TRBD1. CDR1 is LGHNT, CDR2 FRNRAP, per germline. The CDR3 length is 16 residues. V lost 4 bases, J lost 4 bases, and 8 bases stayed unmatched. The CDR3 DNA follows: TGTGCTAGTGGTTGGACCCGGGACAGGGATTACAATGAGCAGTTCTTC. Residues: CASGWTRDRDYNEQFF.

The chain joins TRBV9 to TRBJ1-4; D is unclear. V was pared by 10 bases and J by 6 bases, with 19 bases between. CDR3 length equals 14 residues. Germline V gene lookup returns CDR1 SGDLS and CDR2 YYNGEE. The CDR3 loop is CASAIGGSDEKLFF. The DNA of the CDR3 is TGTGCCTCAGCGATTGGCGGGTCCGATGAAAAACTGTTTTTT. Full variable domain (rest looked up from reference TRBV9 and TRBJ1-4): DSGVTQTPKHLITATGQRVTLRCSPRSGDLSVYWYQQSLDQGLQFLIQYYNGEERAKGNILERFSAQQFPDLHSELNLSSLELGDSALYFCASAIGGSDEKLFFGSGTQLSVL.

The CDR3 reads CASSRGTDTQYF. Here the CDR3 DNA reads TGCGCCAGCAGCCGGGGAACAGATACGCAGTATTTT. The chain couples TRBV5-1 to TRBJ2-3; D possibly corresponds to TRBD2 (5 bases). CDR1 and CDR2 (germline): SGHRS, YFSETQ. The CDR3 sequence is 12 residues long. The V end was cut by 4 bases, the J end by 3 bases, with 6 bases between.

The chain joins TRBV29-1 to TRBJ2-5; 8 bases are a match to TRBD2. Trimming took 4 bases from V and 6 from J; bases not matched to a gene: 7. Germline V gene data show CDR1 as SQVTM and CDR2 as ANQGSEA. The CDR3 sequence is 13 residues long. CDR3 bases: TGCAGCGTTGTTTCCAGCGGGAGACAGACCCAGTACTTC. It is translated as CSVVSSGRQTQYF.

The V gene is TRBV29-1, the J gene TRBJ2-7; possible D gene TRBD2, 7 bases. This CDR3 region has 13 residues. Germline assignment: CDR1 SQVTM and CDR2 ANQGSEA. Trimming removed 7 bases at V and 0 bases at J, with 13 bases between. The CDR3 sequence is CSAEGGASYEQYF. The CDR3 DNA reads TGCAGCGCCGAGGGGGGGGCCTCCTACGAGCAGTACTTC.

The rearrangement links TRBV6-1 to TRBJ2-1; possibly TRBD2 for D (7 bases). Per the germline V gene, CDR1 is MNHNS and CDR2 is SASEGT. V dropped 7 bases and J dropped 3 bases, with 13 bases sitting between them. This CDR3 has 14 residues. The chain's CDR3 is CASIAGAFYNEQFF. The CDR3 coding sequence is TGTGCCAGCATTGCGGGGGCCTTCTACAATGAGCAGTTCTTC.

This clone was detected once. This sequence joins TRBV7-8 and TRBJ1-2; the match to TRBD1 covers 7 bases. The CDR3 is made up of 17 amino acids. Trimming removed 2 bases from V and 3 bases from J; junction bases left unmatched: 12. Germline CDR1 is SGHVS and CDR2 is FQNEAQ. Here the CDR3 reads CASSLFSKGAEDYGYTF. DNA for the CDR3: TGTGCCAGCAGCTTATTCTCCAAGGGGGCGGAAGACTATGGCTACACCTTC.

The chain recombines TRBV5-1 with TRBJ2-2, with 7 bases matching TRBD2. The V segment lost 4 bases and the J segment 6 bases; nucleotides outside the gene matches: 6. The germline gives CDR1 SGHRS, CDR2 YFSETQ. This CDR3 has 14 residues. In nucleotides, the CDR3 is TGCGCCAGCAGCACCCGACTAGCATCCGGGGAGCTGTTTTTT. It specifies CASSTRLASGELFF.

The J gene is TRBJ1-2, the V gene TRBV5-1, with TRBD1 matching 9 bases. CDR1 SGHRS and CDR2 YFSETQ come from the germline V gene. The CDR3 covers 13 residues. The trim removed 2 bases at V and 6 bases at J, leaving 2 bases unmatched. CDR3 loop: CASSLQGAHGYTF. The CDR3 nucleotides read TGCGCCAGCAGCTTACAGGGGGCCCATGGCTACACCTTC.

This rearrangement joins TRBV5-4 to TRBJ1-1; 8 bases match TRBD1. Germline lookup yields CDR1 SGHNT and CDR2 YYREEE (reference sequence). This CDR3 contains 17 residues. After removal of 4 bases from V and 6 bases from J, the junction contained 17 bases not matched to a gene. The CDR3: CASSGGAQGARESEAFF. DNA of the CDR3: TGTGCCAGCAGCGGGGGTGCCCAGGGGGCACGTGAGTCTGAAGCTTTCTTT.

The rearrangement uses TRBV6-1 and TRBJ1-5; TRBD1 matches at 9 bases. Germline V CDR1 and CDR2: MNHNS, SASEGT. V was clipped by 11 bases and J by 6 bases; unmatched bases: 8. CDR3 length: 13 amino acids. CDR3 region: CAARGTGSQPQHF. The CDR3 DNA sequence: TGTGCCGCCCGCGGGACAGGGTCTCAGCCCCAGCATTTT.

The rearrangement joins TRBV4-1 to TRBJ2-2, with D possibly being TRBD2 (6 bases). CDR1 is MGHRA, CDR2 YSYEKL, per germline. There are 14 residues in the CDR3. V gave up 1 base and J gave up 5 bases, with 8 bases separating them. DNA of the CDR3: TGCGCCAGCAGCCAAGGGAGGGGAACCGGGGAGCTGTTTTTT. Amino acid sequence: CASSQGRGTGELFF.

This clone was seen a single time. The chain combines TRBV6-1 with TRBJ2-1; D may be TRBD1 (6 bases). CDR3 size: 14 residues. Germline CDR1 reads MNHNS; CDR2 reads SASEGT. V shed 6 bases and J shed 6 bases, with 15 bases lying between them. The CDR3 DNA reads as TGTGCCAGCAGGGGGACACTCACCCCCAATGAGCAGTTCTTC. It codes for CASRGTLTPNEQFF.

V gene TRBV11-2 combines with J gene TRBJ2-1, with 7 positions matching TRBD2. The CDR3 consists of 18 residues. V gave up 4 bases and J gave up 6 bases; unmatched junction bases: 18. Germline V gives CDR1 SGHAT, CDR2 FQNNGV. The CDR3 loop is CASSSILSGGRVSNEQFF. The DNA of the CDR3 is TGTGCCAGCAGCTCAATCCTATCGGGGGGTCGGGTTAGCAATGAGCAGTTCTTC.